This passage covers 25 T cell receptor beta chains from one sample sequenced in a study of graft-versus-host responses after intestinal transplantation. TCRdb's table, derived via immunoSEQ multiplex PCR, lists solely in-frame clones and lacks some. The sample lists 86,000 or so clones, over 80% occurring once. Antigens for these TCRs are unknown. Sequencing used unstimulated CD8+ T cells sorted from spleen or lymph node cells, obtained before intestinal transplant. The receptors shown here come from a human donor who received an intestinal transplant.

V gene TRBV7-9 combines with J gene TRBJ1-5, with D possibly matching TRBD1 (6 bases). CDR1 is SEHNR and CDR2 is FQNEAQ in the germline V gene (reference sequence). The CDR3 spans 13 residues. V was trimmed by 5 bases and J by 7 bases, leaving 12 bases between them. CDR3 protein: CASSVGGPQPQHF. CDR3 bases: TGTGCCAGCAGCGTAGGGGGTCCGCAGCCCCAGCATTTT. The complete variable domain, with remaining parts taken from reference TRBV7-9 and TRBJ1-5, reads DTGVSQNPRHKITKRGQNVTFRCDPISEHNRLYWYRQTLGQGPEFLTYFQNEAQLEKSRLLSDRFSAERPKGSFSTLEIQRTEQGDSAMYLCASSVGGPQPQHFGDGTRLSIL.

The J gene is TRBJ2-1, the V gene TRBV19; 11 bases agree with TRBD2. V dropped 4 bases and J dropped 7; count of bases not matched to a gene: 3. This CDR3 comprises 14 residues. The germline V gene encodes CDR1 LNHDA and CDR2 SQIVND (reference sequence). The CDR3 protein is CASSTWTSGNEQFF. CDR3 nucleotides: TGTGCCAGTAGTACCTGGACTAGCGGGAATGAGCAGTTCTTC.

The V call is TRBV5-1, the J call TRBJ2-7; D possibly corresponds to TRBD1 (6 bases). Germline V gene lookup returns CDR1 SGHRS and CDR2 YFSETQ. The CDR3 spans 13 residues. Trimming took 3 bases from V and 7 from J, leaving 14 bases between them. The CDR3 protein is CASSWEYREEQYF. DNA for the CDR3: TGCGCCAGCAGCTGGGAATACAGGGAGGAGCAGTACTTC.

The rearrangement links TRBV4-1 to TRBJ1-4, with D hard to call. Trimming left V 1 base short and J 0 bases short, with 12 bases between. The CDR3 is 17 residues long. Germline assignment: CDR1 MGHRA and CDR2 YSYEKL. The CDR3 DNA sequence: TGCGCCAGCAGCCAAGGACAATTTTGGGCAACTAATGAAAAACTGTTTTTT. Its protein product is CASSQGQFWATNEKLFF.

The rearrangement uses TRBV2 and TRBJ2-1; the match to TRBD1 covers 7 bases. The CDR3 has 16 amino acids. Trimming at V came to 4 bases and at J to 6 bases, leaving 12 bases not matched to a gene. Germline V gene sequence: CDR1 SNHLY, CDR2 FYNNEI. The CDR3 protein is CASSGGKGARVNEQFF. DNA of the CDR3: TGTGCCAGCAGTGGGGGAAAGGGGGCGCGAGTCAATGAGCAGTTCTTC. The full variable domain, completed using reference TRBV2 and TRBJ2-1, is EPEVTQTPSHQVTQMGQEVILRCVPISNHLYFYWYRQILGQKVEFLVSFYNNEISEKSEIFDDQFSVERPDGSNFTLKIRSTKLEDSAMYFCASSGGKGARVNEQFFGPGTRLTVL.

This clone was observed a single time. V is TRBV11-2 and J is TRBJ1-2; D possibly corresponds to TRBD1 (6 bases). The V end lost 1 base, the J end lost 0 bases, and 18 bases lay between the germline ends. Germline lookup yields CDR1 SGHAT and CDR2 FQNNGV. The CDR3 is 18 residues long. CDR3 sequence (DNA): TGTGCCAGCAGCTTAGGCTCCCGGGGGGACAAGCCTAACTATGGCTACACCTTC. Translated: CASSLGSRGDKPNYGYTF.

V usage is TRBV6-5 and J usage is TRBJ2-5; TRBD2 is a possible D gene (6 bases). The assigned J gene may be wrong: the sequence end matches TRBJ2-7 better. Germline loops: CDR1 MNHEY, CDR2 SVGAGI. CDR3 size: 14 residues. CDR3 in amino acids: CASSSAGRYYEQYF. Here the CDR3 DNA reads TGTGCCAGCAGTTCTGCCGGGAGATACTACGAGCAGTACTTC.

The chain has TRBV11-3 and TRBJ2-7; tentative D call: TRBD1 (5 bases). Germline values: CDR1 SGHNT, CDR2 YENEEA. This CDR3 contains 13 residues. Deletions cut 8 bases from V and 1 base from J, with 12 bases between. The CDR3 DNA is TGTGCCAGCGCGCAGGGCCCGTCCTACGAGCAGTACTTC. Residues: CASAQGPSYEQYF.

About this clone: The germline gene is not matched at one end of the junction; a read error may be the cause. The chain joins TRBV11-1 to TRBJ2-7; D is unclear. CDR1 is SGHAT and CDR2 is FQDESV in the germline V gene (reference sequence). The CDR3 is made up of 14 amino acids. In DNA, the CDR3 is TGTGCCAGCAGCTTACTCCAGGCACCCTACGGGCAGTACTTC. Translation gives CASSLLQAPYGQYF. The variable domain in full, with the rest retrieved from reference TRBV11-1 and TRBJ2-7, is EAEVAQSPRYKITEKSQAVAFWCDPISGHATLYWYRQILGQGPELLVQFQDESVVDDSQLPKDRFSAERLKGVDSTLKIQPAELGDSAMYLCASSLLQAPYGQYFGPGTRLTVT.

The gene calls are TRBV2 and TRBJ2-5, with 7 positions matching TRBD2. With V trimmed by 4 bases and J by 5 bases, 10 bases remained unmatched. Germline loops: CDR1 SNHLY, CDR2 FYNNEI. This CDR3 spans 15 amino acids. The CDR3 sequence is CASSGRLLADETQYF. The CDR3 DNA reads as TGTGCCAGCAGTGGAAGGTTGCTAGCGGATGAGACCCAGTACTTC. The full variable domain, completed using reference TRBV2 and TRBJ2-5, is EPEVTQTPSHQVTQMGQEVILRCVPISNHLYFYWYRQILGQKVEFLVSFYNNEISEKSEIFDDQFSVERPDGSNFTLKIRSTKLEDSAMYFCASSGRLLADETQYFGPGTRLLVL.

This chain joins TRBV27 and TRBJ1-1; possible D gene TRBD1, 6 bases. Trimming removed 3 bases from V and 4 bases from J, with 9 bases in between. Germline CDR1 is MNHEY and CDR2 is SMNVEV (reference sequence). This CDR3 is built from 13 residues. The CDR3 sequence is CASSLGGATEAFF. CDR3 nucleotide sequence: TGTGCCAGCAGTTTGGGGGGGGCCACTGAAGCTTTCTTT.

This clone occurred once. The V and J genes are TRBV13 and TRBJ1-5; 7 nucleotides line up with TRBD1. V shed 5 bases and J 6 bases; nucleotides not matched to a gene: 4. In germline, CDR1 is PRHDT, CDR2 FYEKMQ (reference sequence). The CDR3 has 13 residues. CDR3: CASSPDRAQPQHF. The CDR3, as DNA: TGTGCCAGCAGCCCCGACAGGGCTCAGCCCCAGCATTTT.

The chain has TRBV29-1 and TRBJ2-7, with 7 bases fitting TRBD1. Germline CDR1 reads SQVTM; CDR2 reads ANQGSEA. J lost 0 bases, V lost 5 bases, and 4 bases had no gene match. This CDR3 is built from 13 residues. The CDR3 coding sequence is TGCAGCGTTAACCGACAGGGCTCCTACGAGCAGTACTTC. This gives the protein CSVNRQGSYEQYF.

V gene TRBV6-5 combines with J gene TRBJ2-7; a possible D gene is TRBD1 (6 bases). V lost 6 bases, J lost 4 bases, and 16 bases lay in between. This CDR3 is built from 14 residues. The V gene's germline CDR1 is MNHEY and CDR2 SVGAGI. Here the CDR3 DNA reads TGTGCCAGCAGCATAACCGGGACACAGTACGAGCAGTACTTC. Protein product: CASSITGTQYEQYF.

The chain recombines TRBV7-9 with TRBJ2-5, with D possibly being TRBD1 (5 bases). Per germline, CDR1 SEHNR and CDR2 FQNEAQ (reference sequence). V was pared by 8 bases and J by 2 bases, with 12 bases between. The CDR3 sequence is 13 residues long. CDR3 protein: CASGSTEQETQYF. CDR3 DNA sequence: TGTGCCAGCGGGTCGACAGAGCAAGAGACCCAGTACTTC.

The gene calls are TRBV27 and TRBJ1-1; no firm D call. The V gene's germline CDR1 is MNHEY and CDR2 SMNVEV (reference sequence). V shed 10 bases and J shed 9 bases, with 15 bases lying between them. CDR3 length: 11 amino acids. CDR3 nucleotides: TGTGCCACCAGCTCGGGGAGGAAAGCTTTCTTT. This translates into CATSSGRKAFF.

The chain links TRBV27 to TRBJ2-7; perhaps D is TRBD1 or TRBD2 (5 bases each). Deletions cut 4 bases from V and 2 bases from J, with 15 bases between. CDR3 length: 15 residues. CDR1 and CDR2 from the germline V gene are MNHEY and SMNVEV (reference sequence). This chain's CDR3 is CASSSSDWGTYEQYF. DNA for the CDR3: TGTGCCAGCAGTTCCTCGGACTGGGGGACCTACGAGCAGTACTTC.

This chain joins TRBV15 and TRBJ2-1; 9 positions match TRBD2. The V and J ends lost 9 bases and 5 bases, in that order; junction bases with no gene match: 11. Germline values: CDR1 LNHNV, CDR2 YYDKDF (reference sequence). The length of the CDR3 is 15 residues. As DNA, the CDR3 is TGTGCCACTGGAGCGGGAGGATCGGAAGACAATGAGCAGTTCTTC. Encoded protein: CATGAGGSEDNEQFF.

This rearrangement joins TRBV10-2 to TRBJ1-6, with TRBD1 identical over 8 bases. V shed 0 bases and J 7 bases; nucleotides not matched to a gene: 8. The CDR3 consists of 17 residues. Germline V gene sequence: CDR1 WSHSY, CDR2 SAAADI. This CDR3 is CASSESPWTGRNSPLHF. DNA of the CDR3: TGCGCCAGCAGTGAGTCGCCCTGGACAGGGAGGAATTCACCCCTCCACTTT.

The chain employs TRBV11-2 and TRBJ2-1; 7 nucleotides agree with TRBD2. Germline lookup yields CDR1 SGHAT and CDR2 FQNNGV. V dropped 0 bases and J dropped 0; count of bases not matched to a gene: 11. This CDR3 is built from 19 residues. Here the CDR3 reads CASSLDDYWGGGSYNEQFF. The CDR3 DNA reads TGTGCCAGCAGCTTAGACGACTACTGGGGCGGGGGCTCCTACAATGAGCAGTTCTTC.

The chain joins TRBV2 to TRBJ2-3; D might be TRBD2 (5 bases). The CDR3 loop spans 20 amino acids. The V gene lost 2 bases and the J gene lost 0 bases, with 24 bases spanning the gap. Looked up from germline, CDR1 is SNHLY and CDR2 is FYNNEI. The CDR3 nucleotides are TGTGCCAGCAGTGAATATTCAGGAACTAGTGAAATACCTAGCACAGATACGCAGTATTTT. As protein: CASSEYSGTSEIPSTDTQYF.

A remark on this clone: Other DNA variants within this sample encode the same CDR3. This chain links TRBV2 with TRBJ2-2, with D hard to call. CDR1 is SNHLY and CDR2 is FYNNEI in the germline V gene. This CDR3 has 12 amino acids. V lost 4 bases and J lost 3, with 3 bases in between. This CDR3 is CASSVYTGELFF. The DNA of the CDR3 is TGTGCCAGCAGTGTTTACACCGGGGAGCTGTTTTTT.

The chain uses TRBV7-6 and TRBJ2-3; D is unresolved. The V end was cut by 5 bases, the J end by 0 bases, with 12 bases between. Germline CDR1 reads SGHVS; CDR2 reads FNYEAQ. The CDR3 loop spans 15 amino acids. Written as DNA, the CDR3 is TGTGCCAGCAGCGTAACATATACTAGCACAGATACGCAGTATTTT. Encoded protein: CASSVTYTSTDTQYF.

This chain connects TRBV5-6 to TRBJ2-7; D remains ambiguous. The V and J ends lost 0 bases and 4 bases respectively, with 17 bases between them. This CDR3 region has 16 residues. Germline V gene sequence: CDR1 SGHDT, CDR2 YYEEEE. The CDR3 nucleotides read TGTGCCAGCAGCTTGGAAACGGCATCACACCCTTACGAGCAGTACTTC. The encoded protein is CASSLETASHPYEQYF.

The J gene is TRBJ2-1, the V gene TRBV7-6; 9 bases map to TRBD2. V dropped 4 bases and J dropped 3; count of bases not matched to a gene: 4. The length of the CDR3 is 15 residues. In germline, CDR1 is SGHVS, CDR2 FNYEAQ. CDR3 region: CASSSGTSIYNEQFF. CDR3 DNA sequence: TGTGCCAGCAGCTCTGGGACTAGCATCTACAATGAGCAGTTCTTC.